This T cell receptor beta chain was retrieved from a study of T-cell memory formation after mild COVID-19. Study information: TCR clusters were mostly confined to one donor each.

Study results and caveats: Second-wave clones that peaked on day 37 lacked confirmed SARS-CoV-2 specificity. Mainly in CM and EM were contracting CD4+ clones; CD8+ were in EMRA.

TCRdb re-called the 5' RACE reads with MiXCR, one entry per CDR3 protein. The sample has some 440,000 distinct CDR3 sequences, roughly 23% seen once; the top ten hold approximately 12%. This clonotype was observed a handful of times. The antigen is undetermined. The TCR originated in an adult woman who had mild COVID-19 (a few samples of this study predate the infection). Cell type and time point are not known. Sequenced: PBMCs or a T cell subset sorted from them (not recorded which).

Here the CDR3 reads CASSLSGSHTGELFF. The DNA of the CDR3 is TGTGCCAGCAGCTTATCCGGCAGCCACACCGGGGAGCTGTTTTTT. This rearrangement joins TRBV7-2 to TRBJ2-2, with D hard to call. The CDR3 covers 15 residues. Germline V CDR1 and CDR2: SGHTA, FQGNSA. The V and J ends lost 2 bases and 3 bases respectively, with 10 bases between them.